This passage covers 11 T cell receptor beta chains from one sample sequenced in a study of siplizumab effects on memory and regulatory T cells. Clones were sequenced by immunoSEQ multiplex PCR, and TCRdb holds only the in-frame ones, with some missing. The data hold approximately 75,000 clones, with around 93% observed a single time. The sequenced sample consisted of CD8+ T cells sorted from blood. The receptor set was obtained from a human donor in good health.

The chain recombines TRBV7-3 with TRBJ2-3, with no clear D. The CDR3 sequence is 16 residues long. Germline V gene lookup returns CDR1 SGHTA and CDR2 FQGTGA. V was clipped by 4 bases and J by 0 bases, with 14 bases between them. For the CDR3, the DNA is TGTGCCAGCAGCTCCCTCAGTGGGCAGAGCACAGATACGCAGTATTTT. This sequence encodes CASSSLSGQSTDTQYF.

The rearrangement uses TRBV2 and TRBJ2-5, with 11 positions matching TRBD2. This CDR3 comprises 16 residues. The V and J ends lost 6 bases and 0 bases, in that order; junction bases with no gene match: 6. CDR1 SNHLY and CDR2 FYNNEI come from the germline V gene. DNA for the CDR3: TGTGCCAGCAGCCCAGAGACTAGCGGGGACCAAGAGACCCAGTACTTC. Its protein is CASSPETSGDQETQYF.

This chain links TRBV7-9 with TRBJ2-5; maybe TRBD2 (6 bases). This CDR3 region has 15 residues. The germline V and J ends were trimmed by 0 bases and 10 bases, with 18 bases remaining between them. Germline V gives CDR1 SEHNR, CDR2 FQNEAQ (reference sequence). The CDR3 region is CASSLALGGPLDQYF. The CDR3 coding sequence is TGTGCCAGCAGCTTAGCGCTCGGAGGGCCCCTCGACCAGTACTTC.

This rearrangement joins TRBV4-3 to TRBJ1-1; 7 nucleotides line up with TRBD1. Germline V CDR1 and CDR2: LGHNA, YSLEER. The CDR3 is 15 amino acids. J was trimmed by 3 bases and V by 5 bases; bases with no gene match: 9. CDR3 bases: TGCGCCAGCAGCAACGGGCAGGGGGTATACACTGAAGCTTTCTTT. This encodes CASSNGQGVYTEAFF.

The chain uses TRBV2 and TRBJ2-2; D is possibly TRBD1 (6 bases). Germline V gives CDR1 SNHLY, CDR2 FYNNEI. Trimming stripped 2 bases from V and 5 bases from J, with 15 bases between. The length of the CDR3 is 16 residues. CDR3 bases: TGTGCCAGCAGTGAACTGGGGGCGCAGGGAACCGGGGAGCTGTTTTTT. As protein: CASSELGAQGTGELFF.

Notes on this clone: Other nucleotide sequences in the sample specify the same CDR3. The chain is built from TRBV19 and TRBJ1-1; D call uncertain. The CDR3 spans 13 residues. V lost 1 base and J 1 base, leaving 4 bases between the germline ends. Germline CDR1 LNHDA, CDR2 SQIVND (reference sequence). The CDR3 protein is CASSIGENTEAFF. The CDR3 DNA reads as TGTGCCAGTAGTATAGGTGAGAACACTGAAGCTTTCTTT.

This clone was seen only a few times. This chain links TRBV27 with TRBJ1-2, with TRBD1 matching 7 bases. Germline V lookup: CDR1 MNHEY, CDR2 SMNVEV (reference sequence). The CDR3 length is 14 residues. Trimming at V came to 8 bases and at J to 7 bases, leaving 13 bases not matched to a gene. The CDR3 sequence: CASYSGSDRRGYTF. CDR3 DNA: TGTGCCAGCTACAGTGGCTCGGACAGGCGTGGCTACACCTTC.

The genes are TRBV12-5 and TRBJ2-1; D may be TRBD1 (6 bases). The germline V gene encodes CDR1 LGHNT and CDR2 FRNRAP. The length of the CDR3 is 15 residues. The ends were cut back, 5 bases at V and 3 bases at J, with 14 bases in the middle. Here the CDR3 reads CASGPMGAHYNEQFF. The CDR3 nucleotides are TGTGCTAGTGGTCCTATGGGGGCCCACTACAATGAGCAGTTCTTC.

CDR3 coding DNA: TGTGCCAGCAGTGAGGAACCGTCGAACACCGGGGAGCTGTTTTTT. Amino acids: CASSEEPSNTGELFF. The chain carries TRBV2 and TRBJ2-2, with D unclear. Between the trimmed V and J ends, which lost 3 bases and 0 bases, there was a span of 8 bases. From germline, CDR1 is SNHLY and CDR2 FYNNEI. CDR3 length: 15 residues.

The genes are TRBV19 and TRBJ2-7; 9 bases are a match to TRBD1. The V gene's germline CDR1 is LNHDA and CDR2 SQIVND (reference sequence). V was clipped by 10 bases and J by 3 bases; unmatched bases: 10. This CDR3 has 14 residues. The CDR3: CATRGDRDLYEQYF. The CDR3 coding sequence is TGTGCCACTAGAGGGGACAGGGACCTCTACGAGCAGTACTTC.

This clone was recorded only once. V usage is TRBV25-1 and J usage is TRBJ2-3; D unresolved. CDR1 is MGHDK and CDR2 is SYGVNS in the germline V gene. This CDR3 is 14 amino acids long. V was clipped by 1 base and J by 2 bases, with 7 bases between them. The CDR3 is CASSEFSLTDTQYF. In nucleotides, the CDR3 is TGTGCCAGCAGTGAATTCTCCCTCACAGATACGCAGTATTTT.